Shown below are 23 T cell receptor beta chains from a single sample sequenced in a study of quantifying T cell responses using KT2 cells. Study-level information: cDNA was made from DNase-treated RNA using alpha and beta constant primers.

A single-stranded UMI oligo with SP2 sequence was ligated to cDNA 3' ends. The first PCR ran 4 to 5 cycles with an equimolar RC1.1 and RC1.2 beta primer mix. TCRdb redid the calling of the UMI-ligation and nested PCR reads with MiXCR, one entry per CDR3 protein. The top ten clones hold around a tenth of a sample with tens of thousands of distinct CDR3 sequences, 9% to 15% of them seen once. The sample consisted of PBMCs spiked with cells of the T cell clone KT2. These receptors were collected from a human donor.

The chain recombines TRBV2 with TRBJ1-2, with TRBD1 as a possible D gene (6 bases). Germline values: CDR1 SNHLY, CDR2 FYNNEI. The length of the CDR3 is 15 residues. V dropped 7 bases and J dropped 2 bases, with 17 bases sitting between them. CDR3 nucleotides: TGTGCCAGCAAAAAAAGTGGGGGGGCGAACTATGGCTACACCTTC. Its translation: CASKKSGGANYGYTF.

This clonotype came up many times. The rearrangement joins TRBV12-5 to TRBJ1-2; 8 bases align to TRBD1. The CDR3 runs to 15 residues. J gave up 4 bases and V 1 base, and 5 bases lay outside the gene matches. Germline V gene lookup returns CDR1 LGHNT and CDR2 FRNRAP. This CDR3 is CASGLGRGQGYGYTF. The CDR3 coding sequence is TGTGCTAGTGGTTTGGGCAGGGGGCAGGGCTATGGCTACACCTTC.

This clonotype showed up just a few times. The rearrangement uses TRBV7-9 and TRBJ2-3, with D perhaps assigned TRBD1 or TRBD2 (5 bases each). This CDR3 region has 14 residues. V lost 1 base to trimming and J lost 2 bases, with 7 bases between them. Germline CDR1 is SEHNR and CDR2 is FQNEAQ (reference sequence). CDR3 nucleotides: TGTGCCAGCAGCTTAGTGGGGGACACAGATACGCAGTATTTT. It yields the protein CASSLVGDTDTQYF.

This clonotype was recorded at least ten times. The CDR3 DNA is TGCGCCAGCAGCCGCCTAGCGGGGGGGCCTGGGGCCAACGTCCTGACTTTC. This sequence encodes CASSRLAGGPGANVLTF. The V and J genes are TRBV4-1 and TRBJ2-6; 12 bases align to TRBD2. V lost 4 bases, J lost 2 bases, and 3 bases stayed unmatched. CDR3 length: 17 residues. Germline-derived CDR1 and CDR2 are MGHRA and YSYEKL.

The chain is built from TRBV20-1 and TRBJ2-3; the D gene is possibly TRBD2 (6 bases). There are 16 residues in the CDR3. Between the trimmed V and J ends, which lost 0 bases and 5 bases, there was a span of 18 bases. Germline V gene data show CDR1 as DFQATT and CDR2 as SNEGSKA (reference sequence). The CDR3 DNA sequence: TGCAGTGCTAGAGACCCCGCCGGGAGCCCTATAGATACGCAGTATTTT. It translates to CSARDPAGSPIDTQYF.

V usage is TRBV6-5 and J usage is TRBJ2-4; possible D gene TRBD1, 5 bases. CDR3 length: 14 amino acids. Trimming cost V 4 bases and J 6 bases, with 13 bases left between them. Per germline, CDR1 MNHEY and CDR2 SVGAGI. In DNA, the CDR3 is TGTGCCAGCAGTTCCCAGGGTCCCCGAAACATTCAGTACTTC. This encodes CASSSQGPRNIQYF.

CDR3 DNA: TGCAGTGCTACGGGAGTTGGAAATTCACCCCTCCACTTT. Amino acid sequence: CSATGVGNSPLHF. The rearrangement links TRBV20-1 to TRBJ1-6; no reliable D call. CDR3 length: 13 residues. V lost 4 bases and J lost 7, with 11 bases in between. Germline loops: CDR1 DFQATT, CDR2 SNEGSKA (reference sequence).

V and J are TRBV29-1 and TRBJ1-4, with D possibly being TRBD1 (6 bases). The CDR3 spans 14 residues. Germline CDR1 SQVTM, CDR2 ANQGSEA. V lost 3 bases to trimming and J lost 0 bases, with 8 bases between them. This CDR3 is CSVDEGATNEKLFF. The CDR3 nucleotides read TGCAGCGTTGATGAGGGGGCAACTAATGAAAAACTGTTTTTT.

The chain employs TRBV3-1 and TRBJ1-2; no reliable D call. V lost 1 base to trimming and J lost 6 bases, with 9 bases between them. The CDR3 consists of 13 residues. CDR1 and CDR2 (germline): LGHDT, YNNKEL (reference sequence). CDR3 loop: CASSQGLINGYTF. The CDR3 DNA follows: TGTGCCAGCAGCCAAGGCCTTATTAATGGCTACACCTTC.

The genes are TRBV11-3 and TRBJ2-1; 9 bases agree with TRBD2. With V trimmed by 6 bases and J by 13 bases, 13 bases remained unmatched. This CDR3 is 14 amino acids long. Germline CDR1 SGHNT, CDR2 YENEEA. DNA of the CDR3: TGTGCCAGCAGTGAAGTCACTAGCGGGTCCCCCCAGTTCTTC. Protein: CASSEVTSGSPQFF.

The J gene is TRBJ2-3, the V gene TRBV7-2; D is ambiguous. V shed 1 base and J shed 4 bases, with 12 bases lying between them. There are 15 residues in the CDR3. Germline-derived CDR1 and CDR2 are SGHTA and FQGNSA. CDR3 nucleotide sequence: TGTGCCAGCAGCTTAGTCACCCCCGGCCCAGATACGCAGTATTTT. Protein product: CASSLVTPGPDTQYF.

The chain's CDR3 is CASSYGNYGYTF. In DNA form, the CDR3 reads TGTGCCAGCAGTTACGGTAACTATGGCTACACCTTC. The genes are TRBV6-5 and TRBJ1-2; no clear D gene. The V gene's germline CDR1 is MNHEY and CDR2 SVGAGI. The CDR3 is made up of 12 amino acids. Trimming left V 2 bases short and J 1 base short, with 2 bases between.

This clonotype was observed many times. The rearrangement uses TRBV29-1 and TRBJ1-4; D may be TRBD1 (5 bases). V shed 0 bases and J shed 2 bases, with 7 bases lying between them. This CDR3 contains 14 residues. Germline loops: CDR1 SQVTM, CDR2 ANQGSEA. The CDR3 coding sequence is TGCAGCGTTGAAGATGGGGGTACTAATGAAAAACTGTTTTTT. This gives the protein CSVEDGGTNEKLFF.

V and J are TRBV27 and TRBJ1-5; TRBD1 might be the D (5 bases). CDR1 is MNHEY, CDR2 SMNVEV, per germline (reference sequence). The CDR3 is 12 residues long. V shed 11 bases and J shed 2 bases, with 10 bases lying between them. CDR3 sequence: CAPGNGNQPQHF. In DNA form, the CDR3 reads TGTGCCCCAGGGAATGGCAATCAGCCCCAGCATTTT.

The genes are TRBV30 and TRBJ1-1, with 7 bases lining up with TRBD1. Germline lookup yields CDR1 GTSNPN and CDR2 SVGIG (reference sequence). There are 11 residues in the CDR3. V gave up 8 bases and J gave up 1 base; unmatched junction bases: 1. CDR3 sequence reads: CAGTENTEAFF. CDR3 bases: TGTGCCGGGACAGAGAACACTGAAGCTTTCTTT.

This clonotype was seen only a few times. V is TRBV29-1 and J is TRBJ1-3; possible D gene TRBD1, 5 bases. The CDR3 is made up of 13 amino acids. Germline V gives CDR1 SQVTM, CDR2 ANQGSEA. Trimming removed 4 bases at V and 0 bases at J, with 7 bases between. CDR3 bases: TGCAGCGTTGTGACAGTCTCTGGAAACACCATATATTTT. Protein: CSVVTVSGNTIYF.

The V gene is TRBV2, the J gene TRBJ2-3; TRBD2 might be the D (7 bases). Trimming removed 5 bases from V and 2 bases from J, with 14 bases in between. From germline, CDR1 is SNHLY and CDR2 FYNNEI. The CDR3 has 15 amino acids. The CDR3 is CASSLGGGYTDTQYF. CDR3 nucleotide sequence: TGTGCCAGCAGTTTAGGGGGGGGCTACACAGATACGCAGTATTTT.

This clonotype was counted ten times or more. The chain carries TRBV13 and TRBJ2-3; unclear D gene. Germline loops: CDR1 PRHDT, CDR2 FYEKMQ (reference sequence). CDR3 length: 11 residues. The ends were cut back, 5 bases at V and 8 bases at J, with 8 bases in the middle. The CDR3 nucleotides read TGTGCCAGCAGCCGGCAAGGTACGCAGTATTTT. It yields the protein CASSRQGTQYF.

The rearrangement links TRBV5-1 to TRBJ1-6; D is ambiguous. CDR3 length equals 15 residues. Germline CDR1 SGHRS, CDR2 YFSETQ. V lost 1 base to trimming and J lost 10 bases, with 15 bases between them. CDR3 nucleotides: TGCGCCAGCAGCTTGAGCGAAGGTTCGGCCTCACCCCTCCACTTT. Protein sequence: CASSLSEGSASPLHF.

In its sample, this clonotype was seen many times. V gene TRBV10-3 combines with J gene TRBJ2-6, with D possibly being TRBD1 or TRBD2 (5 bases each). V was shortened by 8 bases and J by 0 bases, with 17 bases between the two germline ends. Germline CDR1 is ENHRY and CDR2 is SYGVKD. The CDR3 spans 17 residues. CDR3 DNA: TGTGCCATCCCGGCGCCAGCGAGGGGCTCTGGGGCCAACGTCCTGACTTTC. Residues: CAIPAPARGSGANVLTF.

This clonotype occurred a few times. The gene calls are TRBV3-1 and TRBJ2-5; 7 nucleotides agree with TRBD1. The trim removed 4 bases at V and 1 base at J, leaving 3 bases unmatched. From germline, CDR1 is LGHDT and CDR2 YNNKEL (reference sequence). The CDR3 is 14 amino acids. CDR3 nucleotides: TGTGCCAGCAGCCGACAGGGTCCCCAAGAGACCCAGTACTTC. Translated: CASSRQGPQETQYF.

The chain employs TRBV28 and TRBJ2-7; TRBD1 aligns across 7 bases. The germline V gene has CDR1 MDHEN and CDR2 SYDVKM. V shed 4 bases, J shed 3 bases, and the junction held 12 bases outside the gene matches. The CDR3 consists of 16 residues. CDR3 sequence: CASSSAQQGISYEQYF. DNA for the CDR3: TGTGCCAGCAGTTCCGCACAACAGGGGATAAGCTACGAGCAGTACTTC. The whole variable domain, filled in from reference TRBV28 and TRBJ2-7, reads DVKVTQSSRYLVKRTGEKVFLECVQDMDHENMFWYRQDPGLGLRLIYFSYDVKMKEKGDIPEGYSVSREKKERFSLILESASTNQTSMYLCASSSAQQGISYEQYFGPGTRLTVT.

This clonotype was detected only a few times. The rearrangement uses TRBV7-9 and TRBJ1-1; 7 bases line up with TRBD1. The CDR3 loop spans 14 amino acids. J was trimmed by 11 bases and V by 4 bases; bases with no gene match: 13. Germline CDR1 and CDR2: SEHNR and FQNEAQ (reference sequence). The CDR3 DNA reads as TGTGCCAGCAGCTCCACAGGGGTCGGGGGACGGGCTTTCTTT. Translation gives CASSSTGVGGRAFF.